This TCR beta chain derives from a study of CD8+ T cells in alopecia areata. The wider study: Oral tofacitinib (5 to 10 mg twice daily) was administered to treated patients.

Findings and caveats of the study: Under tofacitinib, fewer expanded CD8+ clones appeared among the top 100 scalp clones. In scalp and blood during tofacitinib, many expanded lesional clones persisted.

Documented treatment: oral pan-JAK inhibitor, 5-10 mg twice daily. A note on this clone: Its antigen is still unknown.

The authors extracted RNA and reverse transcribed it into cDNA as the sequencing template. Measured with immunoSEQ multiplex PCR; TCRdb has only the in-frame clones, and not every one. Altogether roughly 210,000 clones are present, roughly 44% being singletons, with the ten largest covering approximately 2.9%. The sequence came from a human donor with alopecia areata. This specimen was CD4+ T cells sorted from blood, taken at approximately week 37, from a patient treated with tofacitinib.

The CDR3 loop is CSVDRGTIEAFF. The CDR3 bases are TGCAGCGTTGACAGGGGTACAATTGAAGCTTTCTTT. The V gene is TRBV29-1, the J gene TRBJ1-1, with a possible D match to TRBD1 (6 bases). The V end was cut by 3 bases, the J end by 7 bases, with 12 bases between. Germline CDR1 SQVTM, CDR2 ANQGSEA. CDR3 length: 12 amino acids.